This entry features one TCR beta chain sequence. Its antigen is unidentified. This entry belongs to a study of cytomegalovirus exposure and HLA in healthy donors. Study results and caveats: Despite most TCR sequences being rare, some public TCRs occurred in many donors.

Trimming took 3 bases from V and 4 from J, leaving 10 bases between them. The CDR3 is made up of 14 amino acids. Germline loops: CDR1 MDHEN, CDR2 SYDVKM. Primers for the PCR totalled 60 Vbeta and 13 Jbeta. Sequencing used immunoSEQ multiplex PCR; TCRdb keeps in-frame clones, though not all of them. The data show roughly 160,000 clones, with roughly 78% seen just once and 1% held by the top ten. This TCR came from a woman in her fifties or sixties in good health and CMV-seropositive. V and J are TRBV28 and TRBJ1-5; D possibly corresponds to TRBD1 (5 bases). The specimen sequenced was PBMCs. DNA of the CDR3: TGTGCCAGCAGTTTCGACCGGGGGAATCAGCCCCAGCATTTT. Translation gives CASSFDRGNQPQHF.